This passage covers 9 T cell receptor beta chains from one sample sequenced in a study of blood T cell repertoires in COVID-19. The repertoire was sequenced with immunoSEQ multiplex PCR; TCRdb's copy has only in-frame clones and lacks some. The sample carries 350,000 to 550,000 clones, nearly 90% recorded once. Source material: PBMCs or T cells enriched from blood (not recorded which). These receptor sequences come from a woman younger than 30 with acute COVID-19.

The chain uses TRBV9 and TRBJ2-3; 8 bases fit TRBD1. CDR3 length equals 16 residues. Germline assignment: CDR1 SGDLS and CDR2 YYNGEE. The trim removed 2 bases at V and 0 bases at J, leaving 5 bases unmatched. The CDR3 is CASSVRTGYSTDTQYF. DNA of the CDR3: TGTGCCAGCAGCGTCCGGACAGGGTACAGCACAGATACGCAGTATTTT.

The chain joins TRBV6-4 to TRBJ2-7; D unresolved. Germline assignment: CDR1 MRHNA and CDR2 SNTAGT. V was trimmed by 8 bases and J by 7 bases, leaving 9 bases between them. This CDR3 is 10 amino acids long. The CDR3 DNA reads as TGTGCCAGCCCCTCTAGGGAGCAGTACTTC. Translation: CASPSREQYF.

The rearrangement uses TRBV19 and TRBJ1-5; D is perhaps TRBD1 (6 bases). This CDR3 is 13 amino acids long. Germline V gives CDR1 LNHDA, CDR2 SQIVND (reference sequence). The V and J ends lost 3 bases and 5 bases respectively, with 8 bases between them. CDR3: CASSMDRDQPQHF. Here the CDR3 DNA reads TGTGCCAGTAGTATGGACAGAGATCAGCCCCAGCATTTT.

The chain employs TRBV23-1 and TRBJ1-3; D unclear. TRBV23-1 is sorted into the ORF group, with uncertain function. The V end was cut by 5 bases, the J end by 4 bases, with 30 bases between. The CDR3 contains 20 residues. The CDR3: CASSEQSSRVVHASGNTIYF. The CDR3 DNA reads TGCGCCAGCAGTGAACAATCCTCCCGGGTAGTTCATGCTTCCGGAAACACCATATATTTT.

This clone was picked up one time. The chain links TRBV27 to TRBJ1-5; 7 positions agree with TRBD1. J was trimmed by 2 bases and V by 5 bases; bases with no gene match: 3. Germline CDR1 reads MNHEY; CDR2 reads SMNVEV (reference sequence). There are 14 residues in the CDR3. The CDR3 DNA reads as TGTGCCAGCAGTCCTCAGGGGGGCAATCAGCCCCAGCATTTT. The encoded protein is CASSPQGGNQPQHF.

V is TRBV18 and J is TRBJ2-5, with D possibly matching TRBD2 (6 bases). The germline V and J ends were trimmed by 0 bases and 4 bases, with 12 bases remaining between them. The CDR3 length is 15 residues. Germline V gene lookup returns CDR1 KGHSH and CDR2 LQKENI. The CDR3 nucleotides read TGTGCCAGCTCACCACCCATTAGGGGAGGAGAGACCCAGTACTTC. Its protein product is CASSPPIRGGETQYF.

CDR3 bases: TGTGCCAGCAGTGGATGGACAGAGCCCTACGAGCAGTACTTC. It yields the protein CASSGWTEPYEQYF. The chain employs TRBV6-6 and TRBJ2-7; the D gene is possibly TRBD1 (6 bases). Deletions cut 5 bases from V and 2 bases from J, with 13 bases between. Germline CDR1 reads MNHNY; CDR2 reads SVGAGI (reference sequence). The CDR3 extends over 14 amino acids.

This rearrangement joins TRBV7-2 to TRBJ2-3; 10 positions match TRBD2. The CDR3 runs to 15 residues. With V trimmed by 5 bases and J by 5 bases, 7 bases remained unmatched. Per germline, CDR1 SGHTA and CDR2 FQGNSA. CDR3 sequence: CASSPGLAVQDTQYF. For the CDR3, the DNA is TGTGCCAGCAGCCCCGGACTAGCGGTACAAGATACGCAGTATTTT.

V usage is TRBV7-9 and J usage is TRBJ2-7; TRBD1 aligns across 8 bases. The V and J ends lost 5 bases and 7 bases, in that order; junction bases with no gene match: 4. In germline, CDR1 is SEHNR, CDR2 FQNEAQ (reference sequence). This CDR3 is built from 12 residues. CDR3 sequence (DNA): TGTGCCAGCAGCCTAACAGGGGGAGAGCAGTACTTC. It encodes CASSLTGGEQYF.